Listed here are 29 T cell receptor beta chains from one sample, sequenced in a study of Ad26.COV2.S vaccination and SARS-CoV-2 variants. Specified treatment: 15 to 20 received Ad26.COV2.S at low or high dose, single or two shots; 5 received placebo; per-sample allocation not given. It was on day 63 after the first vaccine or placebo injection that samples were taken. Some clones are missing from TCRdb's copy, which holds only in-frame ones; the method was immunoSEQ multiplex PCR. The sample includes fewer than 400,000 clones, 85% to 90% of them seen just once. This specimen was peripheral blood, taken in a trial of Ad26.COV2.S vaccine versus placebo. The receptors shown here come from a person between 18 and 59 years old who received the Ad26.COV2.S COVID-19 vaccine or a placebo.

V and J are TRBV5-8 and TRBJ2-3; no firm D call. CDR1 and CDR2 (germline): SGHTS, YDEGEE. Trimming took 0 bases from V and 3 from J, leaving 8 bases between them. This CDR3 contains 14 residues. The CDR3 sequence: CASSLAVMTDTQYF. The CDR3, as DNA: TGTGCCAGCAGCTTGGCCGTCATGACAGATACGCAGTATTTT.

The genes are TRBV11-2 and TRBJ2-5; D not certain. Per the germline V gene, CDR1 is SGHAT and CDR2 is FQNNGV. The V end lost 1 base, the J end lost 4 bases, and 10 bases lay between the germline ends. This CDR3 comprises 14 residues. This chain's CDR3 is CASSLGLARETQYF. The DNA for the CDR3 is TGTGCCAGCAGCTTAGGGTTAGCCCGAGAGACCCAGTACTTC.

The rearrangement joins TRBV5-1 to TRBJ1-1; a possible D gene is TRBD1 (6 bases). Trimming shortened V by 4 bases and J by 0 bases, and 10 bases separated the two germline ends. The CDR3 loop spans 14 amino acids. The germline V gene has CDR1 SGHRS and CDR2 YFSETQ. CDR3 sequence: CASSRTALNTEAFF. The CDR3 DNA reads TGCGCCAGCAGCCGGACAGCTTTGAACACTGAAGCTTTCTTT.

This chain uses TRBV6-6 with TRBJ2-2; TRBD1 agrees at 9 bases. This CDR3 spans 16 amino acids. Trimming cost V 0 bases and J 5 bases; bases outside gene matches: 4. The germline CDR1 and CDR2 sequences are MNHNY and SVGAGI (reference sequence). DNA for the CDR3: TGTGCCAGCAGTTACTCTGGGACAGGGTTGACCGGGGAGCTGTTTTTT. Protein product: CASSYSGTGLTGELFF.

This rearrangement joins TRBV7-9 to TRBJ1-5, with a tentative D call TRBD1 (6 bases). V was cut by 5 bases and J by 9 bases, with 17 bases left in between. Germline V gene data show CDR1 as SEHNR and CDR2 as FQNEAQ (reference sequence). The CDR3 consists of 14 residues. The CDR3 protein is CASSNRDTLSPQHF. CDR3 DNA: TGTGCCAGCAGCAACCGGGACACCCTTTCGCCCCAGCATTTT.

The chain joins TRBV4-3 to TRBJ1-1; tentatively, D is TRBD1 (5 bases). Trimming took 4 bases from V and 4 from J, leaving 13 bases between them. The CDR3 runs 14 residues. Germline loops: CDR1 LGHNA, CDR2 YSLEER. This CDR3 reads CASSRGGSGTEAFF. DNA for the CDR3: TGCGCCAGCAGCCGGGGGGGATCGGGCACTGAAGCTTTCTTT.

This sequence joins TRBV3-1 (or the pseudogene TRBV3-2) and TRBJ2-5; D possibly corresponds to TRBD2 (6 bases). Germline loops: CDR1 LGHDT, CDR2 YNNKEL (reference sequence). The CDR3 length is 14 residues. V was cut by 4 bases and J by 5 bases, with 14 bases left in between. CDR3 in amino acids: CASSPTRSGETQYF. The CDR3 DNA reads TGTGCCAGCAGCCCCACGCGGAGCGGGGAGACCCAGTACTTC.

This chain links TRBV5-1 with TRBJ2-6; D not resolved. This CDR3 contains 17 residues. V shed 0 bases and J shed 0 bases, with 10 bases lying between them. Germline CDR1 is SGHRS and CDR2 is YFSETQ. The CDR3 nucleotides are TGCGCCAGCAGCTTGGAATCCAAGAGCTCTGGGGCCAACGTCCTGACTTTC. Its protein product is CASSLESKSSGANVLTF.

DNA of the CDR3: TGCGCCAGCAGCTTGACTGGGTCCGAGCAGTACTTC. It yields the protein CASSLTGSEQYF. V usage is TRBV5-1 and J usage is TRBJ2-7; D uncertain. In germline, CDR1 is SGHRS, CDR2 YFSETQ. V gave up 1 base and J gave up 6 bases, with 8 bases separating them. The CDR3 has 12 residues.

V gene TRBV19 combines with J gene TRBJ1-5; D possibly corresponds to TRBD1 (5 bases). This CDR3 has 13 amino acids. Trimming left V 4 bases short and J 11 bases short, with 15 bases between. The germline gives CDR1 LNHDA, CDR2 SQIVND (reference sequence). CDR3 DNA sequence: TGTGCCAGTAGTAGAATACCCCGGGACGCCCAGCATTTT. Its protein product is CASSRIPRDAQHF.

This chain uses TRBV11-3 with TRBJ1-3; D is unclear. Germline lookup yields CDR1 SGHNT and CDR2 YENEEA. The V and J ends lost 5 bases and 4 bases respectively, with 15 bases between them. The CDR3 extends over 15 amino acids. CDR3 coding DNA: TGTGCCAGCAGCCCCCCCAGTCTGGAGGGAAACACCATATATTTT. Translated: CASSPPSLEGNTIYF.

This clone has only one observation. The J gene is TRBJ2-7, the V gene TRBV10-3; D remains unclear. This CDR3 spans 10 amino acids. Trimming left V 3 bases short and J 12 bases short, with 9 bases between. Germline V gene sequence: CDR1 ENHRY, CDR2 SYGVKD. CDR3 sequence (DNA): TGTGCCATCAGTGATGTGTCCTGGTACTTC. Amino acid sequence: CAISDVSWYF.

The CDR3 DNA sequence: TGTGCCAGCAGTGAAGGGGGTCAGCCCCAGCATTTT. As protein: CASSEGGQPQHF. The J gene is TRBJ1-5, the V gene TRBV2; unclear D gene. This CDR3 has 12 residues. Per the germline V gene, CDR1 is SNHLY and CDR2 is FYNNEI. V gave up 1 base and J gave up 6 bases, with 4 bases separating them.

V usage is TRBV3-1 (or the pseudogene TRBV3-2) and J usage is TRBJ2-2; D is unresolved. The CDR3 loop spans 12 amino acids. Germline V gene data show CDR1 as LGHDT and CDR2 as YNNKEL (reference sequence). Trimming took off 3 bases at V and 9 bases at J, with 8 bases between the two ends. The CDR3 is CASSQAERELFF. The CDR3 DNA follows: TGTGCCAGCAGCCAGGCCGAACGGGAGCTGTTTTTT.

This chain joins TRBV5-1 and TRBJ2-7; D is undetermined. Trimming removed 3 bases from V and 0 bases from J, with 10 bases in between. This CDR3 is 14 amino acids long. Germline CDR1 SGHRS, CDR2 YFSETQ. DNA for the CDR3: TGCGCCAGCAGCTCGCAAGTGAGCTCCTACGAGCAGTACTTC. Translated: CASSSQVSSYEQYF.

The V and J genes are TRBV4-2 and TRBJ1-1; 8 positions match TRBD1. The CDR3 is 14 amino acids. Per germline, CDR1 LGHNA and CDR2 YNFKEQ. Trimming at V came to 3 bases and at J to 3 bases, leaving 3 bases not matched to a gene. CDR3 DNA sequence: TGTGCCAGCAGCCACGGACAGGGTCACACTGAAGCTTTCTTT. Translated, it gives CASSHGQGHTEAFF.

The chain couples TRBV19 to TRBJ2-1; D is uncertain. The germline V and J ends were trimmed by 3 bases and 1 base, with 7 bases remaining between them. Germline-derived CDR1 and CDR2 are LNHDA and SQIVND (reference sequence). The CDR3 spans 14 residues. CDR3 amino acids: CASSISPSYNEQFF. The CDR3 DNA follows: TGTGCCAGTAGTATTAGCCCATCCTACAATGAGCAGTTCTTC.

This rearrangement joins TRBV2 to TRBJ2-3; D possibly uses TRBD1 or TRBD2 (5 bases each). CDR3 size: 14 residues. V was trimmed by 6 bases and J by 4 bases, leaving 14 bases between them. The germline V gene has CDR1 SNHLY and CDR2 FYNNEI. CDR3 DNA: TGTGCCAGCAGCTGGGGACCCGCCCCAGATACGCAGTATTTT. Its translation: CASSWGPAPDTQYF.

The chain couples TRBV13 to TRBJ1-1; the match to TRBD1 covers 7 bases. This CDR3 has 13 residues. The ends lost 5 bases at V and 0 bases at J; junction bases unmatched: 0. Germline CDR1 reads PRHDT; CDR2 reads FYEKMQ (reference sequence). Here the CDR3 DNA reads TGTGCCAGCAGCAGGGGGCTGAACACTGAAGCTTTCTTT. Protein product: CASSRGLNTEAFF.

This chain links TRBV29-1 with TRBJ1-1; D not certain. Trimming cost V 4 bases and J 0 bases, with 6 bases left between them. Germline-derived CDR1 and CDR2 are SQVTM and ANQGSEA. The CDR3 is made up of 12 amino acids. The CDR3 loop is CSVVTVNTEAFF. As DNA, the CDR3 is TGCAGCGTTGTAACAGTGAACACTGAAGCTTTCTTT.

This chain uses TRBV20-1 with TRBJ1-5; a possible D gene is TRBD1 (5 bases). Germline loops: CDR1 DFQATT, CDR2 SNEGSKA (reference sequence). This CDR3 is 12 amino acids long. V was cut by 3 bases and J by 4 bases, with 7 bases left in between. Here the CDR3 DNA reads TGCAGTGCTAGTAGGGGAAATCAGCCCCAGCATTTT. Amino acid sequence: CSASRGNQPQHF.

The V gene is TRBV6-5, the J gene TRBJ1-1, with 7 bases aligning to TRBD1. CDR1 and CDR2 from the germline V gene are MNHEY and SVGAGI. The V gene end was trimmed by 7 bases and the J gene end by 6 bases; junction bases not matched to a gene: 8. The CDR3 is 13 amino acids. CDR3 region: CASTEGGRPEAFF. Written as DNA, the CDR3 is TGTGCCAGCACCGAAGGGGGCCGGCCTGAAGCTTTCTTT.

V gene TRBV25-1 combines with J gene TRBJ2-2, with TRBD2 matching over 7 bases. This CDR3 is 17 amino acids long. The germline gives CDR1 MGHDK, CDR2 SYGVNS. The V and J ends lost 3 bases and 5 bases, in that order; junction bases with no gene match: 12. In nucleotides, the CDR3 is TGTGCCAGCAGTGACCCCCCGGGGGGTAGTATGACCGGGGAGCTGTTTTTT. It specifies CASSDPPGGSMTGELFF.

The rearrangement joins TRBV11-2 to TRBJ2-5; 12 bases line up with TRBD2. The CDR3 length is 18 residues. V was pared by 2 bases and J by 3 bases, with 10 bases of the junction left unmatched. Germline V CDR1 and CDR2: SGHAT, FQNNGV. The CDR3 is CASSLRGPRLAGEETQYF. The CDR3 DNA sequence: TGTGCCAGCAGCTTACGGGGACCCAGACTAGCGGGAGAAGAGACCCAGTACTTC.

As DNA, the CDR3 is TGTGCCAGCAGCTCTCGAGCGGGGGGTCCAGCCAAAAACATTCAGTACTTC. It is translated as CASSSRAGGPAKNIQYF. V gene TRBV7-2 combines with J gene TRBJ2-4; 9 bases line up with TRBD2. The CDR3 is 17 residues long. With 4 bases clipped from V and 0 bases from J, the junction kept 7 bases outside the gene matches. Germline values: CDR1 SGHTA, CDR2 FQGNSA.

The chain carries TRBV12-3 or TRBV12-4 and TRBJ1-1; 7 nucleotides line up with TRBD1. J gave up 5 bases and V 7 bases, and 7 bases lay outside the gene matches. The CDR3 is 13 residues long. The CDR3 sequence is CASTQGVRTEAFF. The CDR3 coding sequence is TGTGCCAGCACCCAGGGGGTCAGAACTGAAGCTTTCTTT.

The chain has TRBV19 and TRBJ1-2; tentative D call: TRBD1 (5 bases). The V and J ends lost 5 bases and 3 bases respectively, with 16 bases between them. This CDR3 is built from 15 residues. CDR1 and CDR2 (germline): LNHDA, SQIVND (reference sequence). CDR3: CASSGARAQDYGYTF. CDR3 nucleotide sequence: TGTGCCAGTAGTGGGGCAAGGGCCCAGGACTATGGCTACACCTTC.

The chain has TRBV28 and TRBJ2-1; D possibly matches TRBD1 or TRBD2 (6 bases each). The V gene lost 7 bases and the J gene lost 9 bases, with 16 bases spanning the gap. The CDR3 sequence is 13 residues long. The germline V gene encodes CDR1 MDHEN and CDR2 SYDVKM. In DNA form, the CDR3 reads TGTGCCAGCATCGACAGGATGGGGGGTGAGCAGTTCTTC. Its translation is CASIDRMGGEQFF.

In regard to this clone: One junction end disagrees with the germline gene, perhaps due to a read error. This sequence joins TRBV7-3 and TRBJ2-3; D ambiguous. The CDR3 extends over 13 amino acids. CDR1 and CDR2 from the germline V gene are SGHTA and FQGTGA. Here the CDR3 reads CASSLTGTDTQFF. DNA for the CDR3: TGTGCCAGCAGCTTAACTGGCACAGATACGCAGTTTTTT.